Sequencing of this TCR beta chain was carried out in a study of blood T cell repertoires in COVID-19. For the study at large: PBMCs, B-cell-depleted T cells, or T cells were the source of the cDNA or gDNA that made up the material.

J was trimmed by 4 bases and V by 6 bases; bases with no gene match: 7. The CDR3 sequence is 15 residues long. Looked up from germline, CDR1 is KGHSH and CDR2 is LQKENI. Original analysis: How many nucleated cells were present was estimated from reference gene primer amplification. The assay was immunoSEQ multiplex PCR, and TCRdb's table has in-frame clones only and misses some. Clonal size and the V and J genes are those of that table, whereas D and trimming came from the DNA. Here the sample spans 250,000 to 300,000 clones, around four fifths being singletons. The TCR originated in a man aged 80 or over with acute or convalescent COVID-19. The sequenced sample was peripheral blood. The chain employs TRBV18 and TRBJ2-1; 9 nucleotides align to TRBD2. CDR3 nucleotide sequence: TGTGCCAGCTCGAGTCTGGCGGGGGGGTACAATGAGCAGTTCTTC. Its translation: CASSSLAGGYNEQFF.